One and the same sample provided the 18 T cell receptor beta chains below, sequenced in a study of T cells in Graves' hyperthyroidism and ophthalmopathy. TCR beta CDR3 sequences were amplified from RNA transcripts. RT-PCR in the first round (using the HTBI primer set) targeted the TCR CDR3. TCRdb itself ran the multiplex PCR reads through MiXCR, one entry per CDR3 protein. The sample has under 350,000 distinct CDR3 sequences; 25% are singletons. The source material was blood. These TCRs come from a man in his forties with Graves' hyperthyroidism that later progressed to Graves' ophthalmopathy.

At least ten counts were recorded for this clonotype. The chain has TRBV6-5 and TRBJ1-1; the match to TRBD1 covers 9 bases. CDR1 is MNHEY, CDR2 SVGAGI, per germline. CDR3 size: 14 residues. J lost 1 base, V lost 7 bases, and 4 bases had no gene match. This chain's CDR3 is CASTRTGENTEAFF. DNA for the CDR3: TGTGCCAGCACCCGGACAGGGGAGAACACTGAAGCTTTCTTT.

This clonotype was seen repeatedly, ten times or more. The V call is TRBV29-1, the J call TRBJ2-3; D gene uncertain. CDR1 SQVTM and CDR2 ANQGSEA come from the germline V gene. The CDR3 sequence is 13 residues long. The V gene lost 2 bases and the J gene lost 9 bases, with 15 bases spanning the gap. The CDR3 spells CSVEILGTRTQYF. The CDR3 DNA sequence: TGCAGCGTTGAAATTCTAGGCACGAGGACGCAGTATTTT.

The CDR3, as DNA: TGTGCCAGCAGCTTATCGGTATGGACCGGGGAGCTGTTTTTT. This gives the protein CASSLSVWTGELFF. The chain is built from TRBV11-2 and TRBJ2-2; no reliable D call. Between the trimmed V and J ends, which lost 2 bases and 5 bases, there was a span of 9 bases. This CDR3 has 14 amino acids. The V gene's germline CDR1 is SGHAT and CDR2 FQNNGV.

This clonotype was seen repeatedly, ten times or more. The genes are TRBV3-1 and TRBJ1-3; 9 bases are a match to TRBD1. Germline V gene data show CDR1 as LGHDT and CDR2 as YNNKEL (reference sequence). This CDR3 contains 15 residues. With V trimmed by 5 bases and J by 4 bases, 6 bases remained unmatched. The CDR3 DNA follows: TGTGCCAGCAGCATAACAGGGGGCGCGGGAAACACCATATATTTT. Protein: CASSITGGAGNTIYF.

V is TRBV30 and J is TRBJ1-1; no clear D gene. Germline assignment: CDR1 GTSNPN and CDR2 SVGIG (reference sequence). The CDR3 totals 13 residues. Trimming pared 5 bases from V and 0 bases from J, leaving 10 bases between. CDR3 region: CAWVYSMNTEAFF. The CDR3 nucleotides read TGTGCCTGGGTTTACAGCATGAACACTGAAGCTTTCTTT.

The sample holds many counts of this clonotype. The chain has TRBV28 and TRBJ1-2; 11 bases line up with TRBD1. The CDR3 is made up of 15 amino acids. After removal of 6 bases from V and 4 bases from J, the junction contained 7 bases not matched to a gene. Germline V gene sequence: CDR1 MDHEN, CDR2 SYDVKM. The CDR3, as DNA: TGTGCCAGCAGCGGGACAGGGGGTAGGATCTATGGCTACACCTTC. This codes for CASSGTGGRIYGYTF.

This clonotype has a count of ten or more. The J gene is TRBJ1-5, the V gene TRBV6-1; no clear D gene. This CDR3 is built from 13 residues. Germline assignment: CDR1 MNHNS and CDR2 SASEGT. V lost 6 bases to trimming and J lost 2 bases, with 8 bases between them. The CDR3 DNA reads as TGTGCCAGCAGCCGAGGTCGCAATCAGCCCCAGCATTTT. The encoded protein is CASSRGRNQPQHF.

This clonotype was observed at least ten times. The genes are TRBV12-3 or TRBV12-4 and TRBJ1-1; D not certain. The CDR3 runs to 13 residues. Trimming removed 6 bases at V and 6 bases at J, with 14 bases between. CDR3 in DNA: TGTGCCAGCAGCCTACATTCGGGTTCTGAAGCTTTCTTT. Encoded protein: CASSLHSGSEAFF.

This clonotype was recorded at least ten times. The J gene is TRBJ2-7, the V gene TRBV5-1; TRBD2 matches at 11 bases. V shed 3 bases, J shed 3 bases, and the junction held 8 bases outside the gene matches. CDR3 length: 16 amino acids. Germline-derived CDR1 and CDR2 are SGHRS and YFSETQ. The CDR3 nucleotides are TGCGCCAGCAGCTCCACCCGGGGGACTAGCGGCTACGAGCAGTACTTC. Translating it yields CASSSTRGTSGYEQYF.

This clonotype was counted at least ten times. V is TRBV18 and J is TRBJ2-5, with no clear D. The CDR3 consists of 13 residues. Trimming cost V 5 bases and J 5 bases, with 12 bases left between them. The germline V gene has CDR1 KGHSH and CDR2 LQKENI. The DNA of the CDR3 is TGTGCCAGCTCAGATATTACTCGGGAGACCCAGTACTTC. Encoded protein: CASSDITRETQYF.

This clonotype was seen more than once but under ten times. The chain joins TRBV7-2 to TRBJ1-5; possible D gene TRBD1, 5 bases. The germline V gene has CDR1 SGHTA and CDR2 FQGNSA. Trimming cost V 2 bases and J 9 bases, with 14 bases left between them. This CDR3 spans 14 amino acids. This chain's CDR3 is CASSLSPSGGPQHF. CDR3 bases: TGTGCCAGCAGCTTAAGCCCGTCCGGGGGGCCCCAGCATTTT.

This clonotype was counted at least ten times. The J gene is TRBJ1-1, the V gene TRBV6-1; perhaps TRBD1 as D (5 bases). V lost 2 bases and J lost 10, with 17 bases in between. Germline lookup yields CDR1 MNHNS and CDR2 SASEGT. The CDR3 is made up of 14 amino acids. CDR3 region: CASSEFGAPEGAFF. The CDR3 DNA sequence: TGTGCCAGCAGTGAATTCGGGGCACCGGAGGGAGCTTTCTTT.

The table lists this clonotype with many counts. V usage is TRBV12-5 and J usage is TRBJ1-1; weak D call: TRBD1 (6 bases). Per germline, CDR1 LGHNT and CDR2 FRNRAP. The germline V and J ends were trimmed by 0 bases and 3 bases, with 14 bases remaining between them. The CDR3 has 16 residues. CDR3 protein: CASGLVVLQGDTEAFF. DNA for the CDR3: TGTGCTAGTGGTTTGGTAGTCTTACAGGGAGACACTGAAGCTTTCTTT.

The table lists this clonotype with many counts. This chain links TRBV27 with TRBJ1-1; unclear D gene. V was clipped by 9 bases and J by 8 bases, with 7 bases between them. The length of the CDR3 is 9 residues. Germline V lookup: CDR1 MNHEY, CDR2 SMNVEV (reference sequence). CDR3 sequence: CASAMEAFF. The CDR3 nucleotides are TGTGCCAGTGCGATGGAAGCTTTCTTT.

Many counts were recorded for this clonotype. The chain carries TRBV10-3 and TRBJ1-1; 8 nucleotides match TRBD1. The germline V gene encodes CDR1 ENHRY and CDR2 SYGVKD. The CDR3 runs to 15 residues. The junction had 12 bases not matched to a gene; V was cut back by 6 bases and J by 6 bases. In DNA form, the CDR3 reads TGTGCCATCAGGAAGGACAGGGAGGGGTTCGCTGAAGCTTTCTTT. Translation: CAIRKDREGFAEAFF.

CDR3 nucleotides: TGTGCCAGCAGGCTTGCCTTATTCCAAGAGACCCAGTACTTC. It translates to CASRLALFQETQYF. The chain carries TRBV7-2 and TRBJ2-5; D remains ambiguous. The germline gives CDR1 SGHTA, CDR2 FQGNSA. Trimming removed 6 bases at V and 1 base at J, with 12 bases between. The CDR3 covers 14 residues.

The chain has TRBV12-3 or TRBV12-4 and TRBJ2-7; 8 nucleotides agree with TRBD1. The CDR3 has 14 amino acids. Trimming cost V 6 bases and J 2 bases; bases outside gene matches: 6. The CDR3 reads CASSPRDRTYEQYF. CDR3 DNA sequence: TGTGCCAGCAGCCCGAGGGACAGGACCTACGAGCAGTACTTC.

This clonotype occurred many times. CDR3 nucleotide sequence: TGTGCCAGCAGCCCCATCTCTGGATCCCGGGAGGAGCAGTACTTC. Encoded protein: CASSPISGSREEQYF. This chain uses TRBV6-2 or TRBV6-3 with TRBJ2-7; the D gene is possibly TRBD2 (6 bases). The V end was cut by 6 bases, the J end by 7 bases, with 22 bases between. CDR3 length: 15 residues. Germline CDR1 MNHEY, CDR2 SVGEGT.